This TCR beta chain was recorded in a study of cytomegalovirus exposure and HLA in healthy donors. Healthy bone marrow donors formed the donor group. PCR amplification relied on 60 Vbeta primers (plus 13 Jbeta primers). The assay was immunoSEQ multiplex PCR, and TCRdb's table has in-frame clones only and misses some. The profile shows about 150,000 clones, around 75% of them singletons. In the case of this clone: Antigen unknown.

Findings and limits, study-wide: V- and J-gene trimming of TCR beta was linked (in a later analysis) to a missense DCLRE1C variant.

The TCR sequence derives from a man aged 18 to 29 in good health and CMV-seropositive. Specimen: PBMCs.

CDR3 nucleotides: TGTGCCAGCAGGATGGACAGCTTCTACGAGCAGTACTTC. Amino acids: CASRMDSFYEQYF. The genes are TRBV6-1 and TRBJ2-7; TRBD1 might be the D (6 bases). CDR3 length equals 13 residues. Between the trimmed V and J ends, which lost 6 bases and 3 bases, there was a span of 12 bases. Germline assignment: CDR1 MNHNS and CDR2 SASEGT.